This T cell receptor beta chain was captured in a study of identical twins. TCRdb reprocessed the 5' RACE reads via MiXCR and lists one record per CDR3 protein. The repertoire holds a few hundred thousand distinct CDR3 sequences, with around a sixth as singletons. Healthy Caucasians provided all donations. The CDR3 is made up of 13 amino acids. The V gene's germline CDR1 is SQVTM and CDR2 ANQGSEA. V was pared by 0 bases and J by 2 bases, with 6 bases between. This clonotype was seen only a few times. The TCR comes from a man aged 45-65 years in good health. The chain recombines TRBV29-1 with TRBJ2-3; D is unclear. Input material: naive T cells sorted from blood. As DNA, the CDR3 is TGCAGCGTTGAAGATGGTGTCACAGATACGCAGTATTTT. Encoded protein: CSVEDGVTDTQYF.